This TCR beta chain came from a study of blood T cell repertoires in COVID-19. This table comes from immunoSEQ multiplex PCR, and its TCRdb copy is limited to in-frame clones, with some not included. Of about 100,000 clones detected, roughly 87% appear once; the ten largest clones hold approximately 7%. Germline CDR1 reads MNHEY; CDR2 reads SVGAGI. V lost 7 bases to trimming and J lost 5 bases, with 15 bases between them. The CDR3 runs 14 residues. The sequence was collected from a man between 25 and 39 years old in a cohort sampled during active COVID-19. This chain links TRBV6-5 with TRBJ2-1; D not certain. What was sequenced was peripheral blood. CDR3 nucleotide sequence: TGTGCCAGCACCCCGAGAAGCCTCGACAATGAGCAGTTCTTC. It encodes CASTPRSLDNEQFF.